The clone carrying this T cell receptor (beta chain) came up many times. This sample is drawn from a study of prognosis after radiotherapy for stage I lung cancer. Looked up from germline, CDR1 is ENHRY and CDR2 is SYGVKD. V shed 10 bases and J 7 bases; nucleotides not matched to a gene: 11. The CDR3 is 13 residues long. Starting from genomic DNA, TCR beta CDR3 was amplified through two-round multiplex PCR. First-round PCR used primers specific to each TRBV and TRBJ gene. MiXCR, run by TCRdb on the multiplex PCR reads, gives a single entry per CDR3 protein. The sample lists approximately 30,000 distinct CDR3 sequences, around 30% seen once, with 30% to 35% in the top ten.

The chain recombines TRBV10-3 with TRBJ1-2, with TRBD1 matching over 8 bases. This clonotype originated in a donor at least 50 years old with non-small cell lung cancer. Specimen: PBMCs, collected before or after stereotactic body radiation therapy (not recorded which). The CDR3, as DNA: TGTGCCACACCGGGACAGGATTTCCGTGGCTACACCTTC. It specifies CATPGQDFRGYTF.